One and the same sample provided the 10 T cell receptor beta chains below, sequenced in a study of molecular identifiers for immune sequencing clone quantification. MiXCR, run by TCRdb on the PCR reads, gives a single entry per CDR3 protein. The table shows over 300,000 distinct CDR3 sequences, with roughly 24% occurring only once. The sample taken for sequencing was naive CD8+ T cells from blood, with Jurkat cell RNA spiked in. Subset meaning: FACS-sorted CD8+CD4-CCR7+CD45RA+ naive T cells. These receptors were obtained from a human donor in good health. Some libraries in this study had Jurkat cell RNA spiked in.

This clonotype was picked up many times. The V and J genes are TRBV20-1 and TRBJ1-4, with D unclear. Trimming cost V 3 bases and J 6 bases, with 11 bases left between them. The CDR3 runs 13 residues. The germline V gene has CDR1 DFQATT and CDR2 SNEGSKA (reference sequence). The CDR3 nucleotides are TGCAGTGCTAGTTACCAGTCGGATGAAAAACTGTTTTTT. Translation: CSASYQSDEKLFF.

The genes are TRBV5-6 and TRBJ2-5, with 7 bases fitting TRBD1. The germline V gene encodes CDR1 SGHDT and CDR2 YYEEEE. After removal of 5 bases from V and 2 bases from J, the junction contained 3 bases not matched to a gene. The CDR3 spans 13 residues. The CDR3 loop reads CASRRGQQETQYF. As DNA, the CDR3 is TGTGCCAGCAGAAGGGGGCAGCAAGAGACCCAGTACTTC.

This clonotype appeared many times. The rearrangement links TRBV19 to TRBJ2-1; D ambiguous. V was clipped by 3 bases and J by 9 bases, with 15 bases between them. CDR1 LNHDA and CDR2 SQIVND come from the germline V gene (reference sequence). The CDR3 covers 14 residues. CDR3 coding DNA: TGTGCCAGTAGTATCTCCTCTGGTCGCAGTGAGCAGTTCTTC. Its protein product is CASSISSGRSEQFF.

In this sample, this clonotype turned up many times. CDR3 in amino acids: CSARGGLNTGELFF. The CDR3 DNA follows: TGCAGTGCTAGGGGGGGATTGAACACCGGGGAGCTGTTTTTT. The chain has TRBV20-1 and TRBJ2-2; D perhaps matches TRBD2 (6 bases). V was clipped by 3 bases and J by 1 base, with 9 bases between them. Germline V gene data show CDR1 as DFQATT and CDR2 as SNEGSKA (reference sequence). CDR3 length equals 14 residues.

Of note for this clonotype: A clone one base away is much larger, so this may be a read error. The chain combines TRBV7-2 with TRBJ2-3; maybe TRBD2 (6 bases). The CDR3 covers 16 residues. Looked up from germline, CDR1 is SGHTA and CDR2 is FQGNSA. CDR3 sequence: CASSPGLKRYTATQYF. The CDR3, as DNA: TGTGCCAGCAGCCCCGGACTAAAAAGATATACAGCTACGCAGTATTTT.

The chain carries TRBV4-1 and TRBJ1-2, with 7 bases that match TRBD1. Trimming took 4 bases from V and 0 from J; bases not matched to a gene: 8. This CDR3 has 16 amino acids. Germline CDR1 and CDR2: MGHRA and YSYEKL. The CDR3 DNA reads as TGCGCCAGCAGCCCCGAAGACAGGGAGCCTAACTATGGCTACACCTTC. The encoded protein is CASSPEDREPNYGYTF.

In regard to this clonotype: A read error may be the cause here, since a much bigger clone is one base away. The rearrangement joins TRBV6-2 or TRBV6-3 to TRBJ1-1; no firm D call. The CDR3 is made up of 13 amino acids. V lost 11 bases and J lost 1, with 14 bases in between. The V gene's germline CDR1 is MNHEY and CDR2 SVGEGT. CDR3 bases: TGTGCCGGTATCAGGAGAGAGAACACTGAAGCTTTCTTT. Translation: CAGIRRENTEAFF.

The rearrangement uses TRBV30 and TRBJ1-1; D possibly corresponds to TRBD1 (5 bases). The ends were cut back, 3 bases at V and 8 bases at J, with 7 bases in the middle. CDR3 length: 10 amino acids. Germline-derived CDR1 and CDR2 are GTSNPN and SVGIG (reference sequence). In DNA, the CDR3 is TGTGCCTGGAGCACAGGCGAAGCTTTCTTT. Its protein is CAWSTGEAFF.

About this clonotype: This could be a read error, since a much larger clone is one nucleotide away. This chain joins TRBV4-2 and TRBJ2-5, with D unresolved. Germline CDR1 LGHNA, CDR2 YNFKEQ. The length of the CDR3 is 13 residues. Written as DNA, the CDR3 is TGTGCCAGCAGCCAAGGTTCCCCAGAGCCCCAGTACTTC. Encoded protein: CASSQGSPEPQYF.

This clonotype was recorded a few times. The J gene is TRBJ1-2, the V gene TRBV4-3; D not certain. The ends were cut back, 0 bases at V and 3 bases at J, with 14 bases in the middle. Germline lookup yields CDR1 LGHNA and CDR2 YSLEER. The length of the CDR3 is 16 residues. The CDR3 bases are TGCGCCAGCAGCCAAGATTCCCTAGGGAGTTACTATGGCTACACCTTC. Residues: CASSQDSLGSYYGYTF.